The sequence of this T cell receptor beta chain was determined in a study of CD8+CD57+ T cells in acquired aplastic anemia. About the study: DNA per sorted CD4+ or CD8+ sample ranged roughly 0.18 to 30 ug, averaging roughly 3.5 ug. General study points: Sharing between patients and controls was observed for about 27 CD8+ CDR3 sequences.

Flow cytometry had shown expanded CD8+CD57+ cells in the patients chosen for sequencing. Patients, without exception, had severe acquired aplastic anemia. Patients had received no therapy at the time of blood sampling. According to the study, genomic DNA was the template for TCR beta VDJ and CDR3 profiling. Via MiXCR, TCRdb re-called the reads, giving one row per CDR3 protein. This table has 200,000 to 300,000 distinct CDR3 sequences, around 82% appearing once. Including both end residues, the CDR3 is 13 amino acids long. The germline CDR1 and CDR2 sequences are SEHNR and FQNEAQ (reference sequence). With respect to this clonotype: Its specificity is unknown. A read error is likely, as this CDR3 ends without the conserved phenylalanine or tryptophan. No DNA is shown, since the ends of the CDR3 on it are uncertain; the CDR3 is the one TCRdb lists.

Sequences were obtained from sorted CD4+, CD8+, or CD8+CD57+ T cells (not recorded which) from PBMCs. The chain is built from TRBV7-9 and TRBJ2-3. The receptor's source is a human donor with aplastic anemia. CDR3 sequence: CASGLAGRDATQY.